This T cell receptor beta chain emerged from a study of cytomegalovirus exposure and HLA in healthy donors. This clone was detected only a few times. Its antigen is currently unknown. 60 Vbeta and 13 Jbeta primers were used in PCR. Sequencing used immunoSEQ multiplex PCR; TCRdb keeps in-frame clones, though not all of them. The table lists hundreds of thousands of clones, roughly 78% of them singletons. CDR1 MDHEN and CDR2 SYDVKM come from the germline V gene. V gave up 5 bases and J gave up 0 bases; unmatched junction bases: 11. The CDR3 extends over 19 amino acids. The study sampled nominally healthy donors, though unrecorded immune exposures were likely. Study findings and constraints: Later analysis suggested links between common viral pathogens and several top significant clusters.

The rearrangement joins TRBV28 to TRBJ2-1; TRBD2 matches at 12 bases. The receptor comes from a boy younger than 18 in good health and CMV-seronegative. Sequences were obtained from PBMCs. The chain's CDR3 is CASSPGLAGIKSSYNEQFF. The CDR3 DNA follows: TGTGCCAGCAGTCCAGGACTAGCGGGAATAAAGAGCTCCTACAATGAGCAGTTCTTC.